The present T cell receptor (beta chain) was sequenced within a study of T-cell reconstitution after alpha-beta-depleted transplantation in children. V was clipped by 0 bases and J by 14 bases; unmatched bases: 7. CDR1 is MNHEY, CDR2 SMNVEV, per germline (reference sequence). This CDR3 is built from 13 residues. Library preparation (for TCRbeta) was performed with unique molecular identifiers. Using its own MiXCR run on the PCR reads, TCRdb lists one record per CDR3 protein. The table includes 500,000 to 600,000 distinct CDR3 sequences, approximately 20% detected once. The receptor's source is a human donor who donated a stem cell graft to a child with acute lymphoblastic leukemia. The material sequenced was PBMCs from the stem cell graft donor, taken from the stem cell graft. The V and J genes are TRBV27 and TRBJ2-1, with 7 bases that match TRBD1. The DNA of the CDR3 is TGTGCCAGCAGTTTATCGATCTGGCAGGGGGAGTTCTTC. It encodes CASSLSIWQGEFF.